The 28 T cell receptor beta chains below all came from one sample that was sequenced in a study of cytomegalovirus exposure and HLA in healthy donors. Primers: 60 Vbeta forward and 13 Jbeta reverse. TCRdb's copy holds only in-frame clones and misses some; the assay was immunoSEQ multiplex PCR. The sample records approximately 170,000 clones, around 78% being singletons. Sequencing was done on a sample of PBMCs. These receptors all come from a woman under 40 in good health and CMV-seropositive.

The rearrangement links TRBV27 to TRBJ1-1; D remains ambiguous. Germline V gene sequence: CDR1 MNHEY, CDR2 SMNVEV (reference sequence). Trimming took 0 bases from V and 1 from J, leaving 27 bases between them. This CDR3 contains 21 residues. The CDR3 coding sequence is TGTGCCAGCAGTTTATCCCCTTGGCGGGGTCGTACTACGTGGCGGAACACTGAAGCTTTCTTT. It translates to CASSLSPWRGRTTWRNTEAFF.

The chain has TRBV4-3 and TRBJ1-5; 7 nucleotides align to TRBD1. The junction had 14 bases not matched to a gene; V was cut back by 0 bases and J by 6 bases. The V gene's germline CDR1 is LGHNA and CDR2 YSLEER. CDR3 length: 18 amino acids. The CDR3 bases are TGCGCCAGCAGCCAAGATTTCGGGGACAGTTTTTTGAGTCAGCCCCAGCATTTT. Its protein product is CASSQDFGDSFLSQPQHF.

The gene calls are TRBV9 and TRBJ2-1; 8 bases fit TRBD2. Germline V CDR1 and CDR2: SGDLS, YYNGEE. V dropped 4 bases and J dropped 9; count of bases not matched to a gene: 18. The CDR3 has 17 amino acids. CDR3 nucleotide sequence: TGTGCCAGCAGCCCAAGCGGGTTGGGTCTAGCGGGTACTGAGCAGTTCTTC. It yields the protein CASSPSGLGLAGTEQFF.

The J gene is TRBJ1-3, the V gene TRBV28, with D unresolved. The CDR3 runs 15 residues. The V gene lost 6 bases and the J gene lost 0 bases, with 12 bases spanning the gap. Per the germline V gene, CDR1 is MDHEN and CDR2 is SYDVKM. The CDR3 spells CASSRRGVSGNTIYF. In nucleotides, the CDR3 is TGTGCCAGCAGCCGCCGGGGTGTCTCTGGAAACACCATATATTTT. Filled out from reference TRBV28 and TRBJ1-3, the complete variable domain reads DVKVTQSSRYLVKRTGEKVFLECVQDMDHENMFWYRQDPGLGLRLIYFSYDVKMKEKGDIPEGYSVSREKKERFSLILESASTNQTSMYLCASSRRGVSGNTIYFGEGSWLTVV.

The V and J genes are TRBV5-1 and TRBJ2-1, with 14 bases identical to TRBD2. The CDR3 sequence is 15 residues long. J lost 7 bases, V lost 4 bases, and 4 bases had no gene match. Per germline, CDR1 SGHRS and CDR2 YFSETQ. Here the CDR3 reads CASSTGTSGRNEQFF. The CDR3 region has the DNA TGCGCCAGCAGCACGGGGACTAGCGGGAGAAATGAGCAGTTCTTC.

In this sample, this clone turned up once. This chain links TRBV7-2 with TRBJ1-6, with 10 bases matching TRBD1. Germline trimming cut 1 base from V and 7 bases from J; bases unmatched to any gene: 4. Germline V lookup: CDR1 SGHTA, CDR2 FQGNSA. The CDR3 has 16 amino acids. The DNA for the CDR3 is TGTGCCAGCAGCTTAGGGACAGGGGGGTCCAATTCACCCCTCCACTTT. It translates to CASSLGTGGSNSPLHF.

A note on this clone: Other nucleotide sequences in the sample specify the same CDR3. This rearrangement joins TRBV5-1 to TRBJ2-3; TRBD2 might be the D (6 bases). V lost 2 bases, J lost 3 bases, and 7 bases lay in between. This CDR3 spans 13 amino acids. Germline-derived CDR1 and CDR2 are SGHRS and YFSETQ. The CDR3 loop reads CASSLGGTDTQYF. The CDR3 nucleotides read TGCGCCAGCAGCTTAGGAGGGACAGATACGCAGTATTTT.

This chain links TRBV7-6 with TRBJ2-3, with a tentative D call TRBD2 (6 bases). V lost 3 bases and J 2 bases, leaving 12 bases between the germline ends. This CDR3 has 15 residues. Germline V lookup: CDR1 SGHVS, CDR2 FNYEAQ. This chain's CDR3 is CASSLGGGDTDTQYF. CDR3 nucleotide sequence: TGTGCCAGCAGCTTGGGAGGAGGGGACACAGATACGCAGTATTTT.

This chain links TRBV5-1 with TRBJ2-5, with D perhaps TRBD1 (6 bases). Germline V gives CDR1 SGHRS, CDR2 YFSETQ. V was cut by 5 bases and J by 5 bases, with 16 bases left in between. This CDR3 region has 14 residues. The CDR3 spells CASRSGHSWETQYF. The CDR3 DNA reads as TGCGCCAGCAGATCGGGACACTCATGGGAGACCCAGTACTTC.

This chain connects TRBV2 to TRBJ1-1; D is unresolved. The V and J ends lost 5 bases and 0 bases respectively, with 13 bases between them. This CDR3 has 15 residues. Germline CDR1 SNHLY, CDR2 FYNNEI. CDR3 protein: CASSRGTQMNTEAFF. CDR3 in DNA: TGTGCCAGCAGTCGGGGTACCCAGATGAACACTGAAGCTTTCTTT.

This clone came up a few times. The rearrangement joins TRBV27 to TRBJ2-3; D is unresolved. The CDR3 length is 12 residues. V lost 2 bases, J lost 5 bases, and 5 bases lay in between. Germline V CDR1 and CDR2: MNHEY, SMNVEV (reference sequence). This CDR3 is CASSLIGDTQYF. CDR3 coding DNA: TGTGCCAGCAGTTTAATCGGAGATACGCAGTATTTT.

This clone was seen only once. The rearrangement uses TRBV29-1 and TRBJ2-3; possible D gene TRBD2, 6 bases. Germline-derived CDR1 and CDR2 are SQVTM and ANQGSEA. CDR3 length: 13 residues. Deletions cut 7 bases from V and 2 bases from J, with 13 bases between. Written as DNA, the CDR3 is TGCAGCGCTCGGAGGACTAACACAGATACGCAGTATTTT. It is translated as CSARRTNTDTQYF.

The gene calls are TRBV18 and TRBJ1-4; TRBD1 matches at 8 bases. After removal of 3 bases from V and 4 bases from J, the junction contained 4 bases not matched to a gene. Germline V gene sequence: CDR1 KGHSH, CDR2 LQKENI. The length of the CDR3 is 15 residues. CDR3 DNA sequence: TGTGCCAGCTCACCGGACAGGGACTTTAATGAAAAACTGTTTTTT. Protein sequence: CASSPDRDFNEKLFF.

The V call is TRBV19, the J call TRBJ1-3, with D possibly matching TRBD1 (6 bases). Looked up from germline, CDR1 is LNHDA and CDR2 is SQIVND (reference sequence). CDR3 length: 14 amino acids. V was cut by 9 bases and J by 3 bases, with 15 bases left in between. The CDR3 bases are TGTGCCAGCTCCGACAGGACGTATGGAAACACCATATATTTT. As protein: CASSDRTYGNTIYF. Variable domain in full (rest from reference TRBV19 and TRBJ1-3): DGGITQSPKYLFRKEGQNVTLSCEQNLNHDAMYWYRQDPGQGLRLIYYSQIVNDFQKGDIAEGYSVSREKKESFPLTVTSAQKNPTAFYLCASSDRTYGNTIYFGEGSWLTVV.

The CDR3 is CAISEGRDTQYF. CDR3 in DNA: TGTGCCATCAGTGAGGGTAGAGATACGCAGTATTTT. The chain recombines TRBV10-3 with TRBJ2-3; D uncertain. The V end lost 2 bases, the J end lost 5 bases, and 5 bases lay between the germline ends. CDR3 length: 12 amino acids. The germline V gene encodes CDR1 ENHRY and CDR2 SYGVKD.

The CDR3 loop reads CASSYSWTGGISPLHF. The CDR3 region has the DNA TGTGCCAGCAGTTACTCGTGGACAGGAGGAATTTCACCCCTCCACTTT. The V gene is TRBV6-5, the J gene TRBJ1-6; TRBD1 matches at 7 bases. Trimming at V came to 0 bases and at J to 9 bases, leaving 8 bases not matched to a gene. The CDR3 extends over 16 amino acids. Germline V gene lookup returns CDR1 MNHEY and CDR2 SVGAGI.

In nucleotides, the CDR3 is TGTGCCAGCGGACTAGCGCTTGGCACAGATACGCAGTATTTT. Translated, it gives CASGLALGTDTQYF. The V gene is TRBV10-3, the J gene TRBJ2-3, with 9 positions matching TRBD2. Germline V gives CDR1 ENHRY, CDR2 SYGVKD. The V gene end was trimmed by 10 bases and the J gene end by 1 base; junction bases not matched to a gene: 6. The CDR3 has 14 residues.

The chain links TRBV7-2 to TRBJ1-2, with TRBD1 matching over 9 bases. Germline V CDR1 and CDR2: SGHTA, FQGNSA. The CDR3 totals 13 residues. The V gene end was trimmed by 5 bases and the J gene end by 8 bases; junction bases not matched to a gene: 6. CDR3 nucleotides: TGTGCCAGCAGCCGGGACAGGGCGGGGGGCTACACCTTC. It is translated as CASSRDRAGGYTF.

This chain uses TRBV7-9 with TRBJ1-5, with D perhaps TRBD1 (5 bases). CDR1 and CDR2 from the germline V gene are SEHNR and FQNEAQ (reference sequence). The length of the CDR3 is 14 residues. Trimming removed 5 bases from V and 2 bases from J, with 10 bases in between. Written as DNA, the CDR3 is TGTGCCAGCAGCCTTGAAGGGGGCAATCAGCCCCAGCATTTT. It is translated as CASSLEGGNQPQHF.

This rearrangement joins TRBV11-3 to TRBJ2-7; 8 nucleotides match TRBD1. This CDR3 comprises 15 residues. Unmatched junction bases numbered 6, after V lost 5 bases and J lost 0 bases. Germline V gene sequence: CDR1 SGHNT, CDR2 YENEEA. The DNA for the CDR3 is TGTGCCAGCAGCGTCGCCGGGACAGGCTCCTACGAGCAGTACTTC. Encoded protein: CASSVAGTGSYEQYF. The full variable domain, its missing parts supplied by reference TRBV11-3 and TRBJ2-7, is EAGVVQSPRYKIIEKKQPVAFWCNPISGHNTLYWYLQNLGQGPELLIRYENEEAVDDSQLPKDRFSAERLKGVDSTLKIQPAELGDSAVYLCASSVAGTGSYEQYFGPGTRLTVT.

The chain has TRBV7-9 and TRBJ1-4, with no clear D. With 4 bases removed from V and 11 bases from J, the gap between germline ends came to 11 bases. Germline-derived CDR1 and CDR2 are SEHNR and FQNEAQ (reference sequence). CDR3 size: 12 residues. Here the CDR3 DNA reads TGTGCCAGCAGCTCACAGAGGAGGAAACTGTTTTTT. This codes for CASSSQRRKLFF.

The V gene is TRBV5-1, the J gene TRBJ1-6, with 10 bases fitting TRBD1. The CDR3 has 18 residues. In germline, CDR1 is SGHRS, CDR2 YFSETQ. Trimming took 4 bases from V and 0 from J; bases not matched to a gene: 7. CDR3 sequence reads: CASSLGQGGNSYNSPLHF. CDR3 bases: TGCGCCAGCAGCCTCGGACAGGGGGGGAACTCCTATAATTCACCCCTCCACTTT.

This clone came up once. This chain connects TRBV11-2 to TRBJ1-1, with D maybe TRBD1 (6 bases). This CDR3 is built from 14 residues. Trimming pared 4 bases from V and 6 bases from J, leaving 15 bases between. In germline, CDR1 is SGHAT, CDR2 FQNNGV. The CDR3 sequence: CASSSDRVNAEAFF. CDR3 in DNA: TGTGCCAGCAGCTCGGACAGAGTAAACGCTGAAGCTTTCTTT.

The gene calls are TRBV18 and TRBJ1-4; maybe TRBD1 (5 bases). V lost 6 bases and J lost 5, with 13 bases in between. Looked up from germline, CDR1 is KGHSH and CDR2 is LQKENI. The CDR3 is 14 residues long. Written as DNA, the CDR3 is TGTGCCAGCTCGACCGGGGGAGGGAATGAAAAACTGTTTTTT. Its protein product is CASSTGGGNEKLFF.

The chain couples TRBV27 to TRBJ1-2, with no clear D. Between the trimmed V and J ends, which lost 5 bases and 3 bases, there was a span of 13 bases. Germline V gene data show CDR1 as MNHEY and CDR2 as SMNVEV (reference sequence). The CDR3 is 14 amino acids. The DNA of the CDR3 is TGTGCCAGCAGTACTACCCCACGTCACTATGGCTACACCTTC. This encodes CASSTTPRHYGYTF.

The chain couples TRBV25-1 to TRBJ2-3; TRBD1 is a possible D gene (6 bases). The CDR3 has 13 residues. Trimming took off 6 bases at V and 8 bases at J, with 15 bases between the two ends. Germline loops: CDR1 MGHDK, CDR2 SYGVNS. This CDR3 is CASRSADSSTQYF. The CDR3 DNA sequence: TGTGCCAGCAGATCAGCGGACAGTTCTACGCAGTATTTT.

The gene calls are TRBV5-1 and TRBJ2-7, with a weak D call TRBD1 (6 bases). With 7 bases removed from V and 2 bases from J, the gap between germline ends came to 13 bases. Germline V gene lookup returns CDR1 SGHRS and CDR2 YFSETQ. This CDR3 spans 13 amino acids. The CDR3 DNA reads as TGCGCCAGCTCCACCGGGACAACCTACGAGCAGTACTTC. This translates into CASSTGTTYEQYF.

The rearrangement joins TRBV19 to TRBJ1-1; 10 nucleotides match TRBD1. CDR3 length equals 16 residues. J lost 2 bases, V lost 3 bases, and 6 bases had no gene match. Germline CDR1 is LNHDA and CDR2 is SQIVND (reference sequence). The CDR3 reads CASSMPSTGGNTEAFF. The CDR3 DNA reads TGTGCCAGTAGTATGCCCTCGACAGGGGGCAACACTGAAGCTTTCTTT.